One T cell receptor beta chain is described in this entry. The sample is drawn from a study of blood T cell repertoires in COVID-19. About the research overall: The United States, Italy and Spain supplied acute and convalescent COVID-19 samples. From T cells, B-cell-depleted T cells, or PBMCs came the material, which was cDNA or gDNA.

The V gene end was trimmed by 1 base and the J gene end by 10 bases; junction bases not matched to a gene: 6. CDR1 LGHDT and CDR2 YNNKEL come from the germline V gene (reference sequence). The CDR3 extends over 13 amino acids. Authors' processing steps: Scientists estimated how many nucleated cells there were by amplifying reference gene primers. Measured with immunoSEQ multiplex PCR; TCRdb has only the in-frame clones, and not every one. V, J and clone size were drawn from that table, and D and trimming were deduced from the DNA. The table shows some 250,000 clones, with 86% occurring only once. This chain links TRBV3-1 (or the pseudogene TRBV3-2) with TRBJ1-1; the match to TRBD1 covers 7 bases. The sequenced sample consisted of peripheral blood. This receptor was identified in a man aged 55-75 years with acute or convalescent COVID-19. Here the CDR3 reads CASSQAGTEAAFF. In DNA form, the CDR3 reads TGTGCCAGCAGCCAAGCGGGGACAGAAGCAGCTTTCTTT.